The next 10 T cell receptor beta chains were all read from a single sample in a study of blood T cells in healthy people across ages (dated by TCRdb to the mid-2010s). Library generation was performed with 5' RACE. TCRdb lists the instrument as Illumina HiSeq 2500. A second roughly 7 to 11 cycle PCR used a sample-barcoded 5' primer and a J-beta primer mix. Using fastp at Q25 and MiXCR, TCRdb reprocessed the public reads and kept productive beta chains. Rows matching on CDR3 protein sequence are summarized as one entry with the most common DNA and genes. The sample records about 640,000 distinct CDR3 sequences, 58% of which are singletons. The ten largest clonotypes hold over 35% of the sample. Sequences were obtained from blood. The receptors originated from a man between 60 and 75 years old in good health.

This clonotype was seen only a few times. V usage is TRBV5-4 and J usage is TRBJ2-7; 9 bases are shared with TRBD1. In germline, CDR1 is SGHNT, CDR2 YYREEE (reference sequence). V trimming: 1 base; J trimming: 0 bases; junction bases outside the gene matches: 2. This CDR3 comprises 15 residues. This CDR3 is CASSLRGQGSYEQYF. As DNA, the CDR3 is TGTGCCAGCAGCTTGCGGGGACAGGGCTCCTACGAGCAGTACTTC.

This clonotype occurred many times. The chain has TRBV7-8 and TRBJ2-3; 10 bases match TRBD2. Per germline, CDR1 SGHVS and CDR2 FQNEAQ. V dropped 3 bases and J dropped 1; count of bases not matched to a gene: 4. This CDR3 is 16 amino acids long. This chain's CDR3 is CASSFSGGPRTDTQYF. Written as DNA, the CDR3 is TGTGCCAGCAGCTTTAGCGGGGGGCCCCGCACAGATACGCAGTATTTT.

The chain combines TRBV7-2 with TRBJ2-5; D gene ambiguous. The DNA end lines up better with TRBJ2-7; the J call may be wrong. CDR3 size: 14 residues. Germline V CDR1 and CDR2: SGHTA, FQGNSA. In DNA, the CDR3 is TGTGCCAGCAGCGGTCAGCCGGGCGCCTACGAGCAGTACTTC. Protein: CASSGQPGAYEQYF.

The chain recombines TRBV4-1 with TRBJ2-5, with a weak D call TRBD2 (5 bases). V was cut by 0 bases and J by 4 bases, with 15 bases left in between. From germline, CDR1 is MGHRA and CDR2 YSYEKL. The CDR3 is 16 amino acids. CDR3 sequence (DNA): TGCGCCAGCAGCCAAGATGCGGGTAGCGTCCGAGAGACCCAGTACTTC. Protein product: CASSQDAGSVRETQYF.

V and J are TRBV5-1 and TRBJ2-3; no clear D. The V end was cut by 4 bases, the J end by 6 bases, with 21 bases between. The CDR3 consists of 16 residues. In germline, CDR1 is SGHRS, CDR2 YFSETQ. The CDR3 coding sequence is TGCGCCAGCAGCCCCGGACCCGATCGCGGTTGGGATACGCAGTATTTT. This encodes CASSPGPDRGWDTQYF.

The J gene is TRBJ2-1, the V gene TRBV14, with 11 bases fitting TRBD2. Trimming took 0 bases from V and 1 from J; bases not matched to a gene: 5. The CDR3 totals 18 residues. CDR1 is SGHDN, CDR2 FVKESK, per germline. This chain's CDR3 is CASSQDEGTSGSYNEQFF. DNA of the CDR3: TGTGCCAGCAGCCAAGATGAAGGGACTAGCGGATCCTACAATGAGCAGTTCTTC.

This clonotype was observed a handful of times. The chain employs TRBV20-1 and TRBJ2-3, with D perhaps matching TRBD1 or TRBD2 (6 bases each). Trimming cost V 6 bases and J 5 bases, with 18 bases left between them. The CDR3 loop spans 14 amino acids. Germline values: CDR1 DFQATT, CDR2 SNEGSKA (reference sequence). CDR3 loop: CSAWGSGGGDTQYF. As DNA, the CDR3 is TGCAGTGCATGGGGTAGCGGAGGGGGAGATACGCAGTATTTT.

About this clonotype: This may arise from a read error, as a much more abundant clone is one base away. The chain couples TRBV7-8 to TRBJ2-1; TRBD1 agrees at 8 bases. Judging by the DNA end, TRBJ2-7 fits better; the J call may be wrong. The CDR3 has 16 residues. In germline, CDR1 is SGHVS, CDR2 FQNEAQ. The CDR3 protein is CASSQVPGQGYNEQYF. As DNA, the CDR3 is TGTGCCAGCAGCCAAGTTCCTGGACAGGGATACAATGAGCAGTACTTC.

The CDR3: CASGSSVDWGAQETQYF. For the CDR3, the DNA is TGTGCTAGTGGTTCGTCCGTGGATTGGGGAGCGCAAGAGACCCAGTACTTC. The chain has TRBV12-5 and TRBJ2-4; possibly TRBD2 for D (5 bases). With the DNA end fitting TRBJ2-5 better, the J assignment may be wrong. Germline CDR1 reads LGHNT; CDR2 reads FRNRAP. This CDR3 is built from 17 residues.

The chain joins TRBV2 to TRBJ2-5, with D unresolved. Per germline, CDR1 SNHLY and CDR2 FYNNEI. Trimming took off 4 bases at V and 0 bases at J, with 6 bases between the two ends. The CDR3 covers 13 residues. The CDR3 loop reads CASSVNDQETQYF. CDR3 bases: TGTGCCAGCAGTGTGAACGACCAAGAGACCCAGTACTTC.